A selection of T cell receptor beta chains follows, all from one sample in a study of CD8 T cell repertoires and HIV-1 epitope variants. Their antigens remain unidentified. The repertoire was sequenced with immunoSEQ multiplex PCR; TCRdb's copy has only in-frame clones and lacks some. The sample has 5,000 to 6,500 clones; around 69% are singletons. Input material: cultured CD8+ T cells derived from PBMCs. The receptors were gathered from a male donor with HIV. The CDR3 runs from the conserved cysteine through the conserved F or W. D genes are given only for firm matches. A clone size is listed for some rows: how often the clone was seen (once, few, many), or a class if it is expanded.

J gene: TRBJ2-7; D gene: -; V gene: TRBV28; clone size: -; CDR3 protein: CASSQGSYEQYF; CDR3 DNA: TGTGCCAGCAGTCAGGGGAGCTACGAGCAGTACTTC
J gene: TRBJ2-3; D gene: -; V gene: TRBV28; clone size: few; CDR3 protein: CASSWTAADTQYF; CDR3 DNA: TGTGCCAGCAGTTGGACAGCCGCAGATACGCAGTATTTT
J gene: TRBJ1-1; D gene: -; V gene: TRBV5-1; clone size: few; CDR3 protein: CASSFGPTGGTEAFF; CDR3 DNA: TGCGCCAGCAGTTTTGGGCCCACCGGAGGCACTGAAGCTTTCTTT
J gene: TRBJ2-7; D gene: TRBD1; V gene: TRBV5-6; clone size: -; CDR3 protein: CASTLKGALYEQYF; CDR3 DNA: TGTGCCAGCACCTTAAAGGGGGCCCTCTACGAGCAGTACTTC
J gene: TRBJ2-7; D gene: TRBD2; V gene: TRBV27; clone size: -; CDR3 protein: CASRPKSGNEQYF; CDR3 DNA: TGTGCCAGCAGGCCTAAAAGCGGGAACGAGCAGTACTTC
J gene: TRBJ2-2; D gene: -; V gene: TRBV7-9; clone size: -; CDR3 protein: CASSPDPPTGVNTGELFF; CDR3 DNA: TGTGCCAGCAGCCCCGACCCCCCGACAGGCGTTAACACCGGGGAGCTGTTTTTT
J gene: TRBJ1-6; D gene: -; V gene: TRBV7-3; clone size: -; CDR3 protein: CASSVRGSSYNSPLHF; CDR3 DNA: TGTGCCAGCAGCGTACGAGGGAGCTCCTATAATTCACCCCTCCACTTT
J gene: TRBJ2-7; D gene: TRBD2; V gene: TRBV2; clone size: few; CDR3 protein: CASSSGSGNEQYF; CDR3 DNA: TGTGCCAGCTCAAGCGGGAGCGGCAACGAGCAGTACTTC
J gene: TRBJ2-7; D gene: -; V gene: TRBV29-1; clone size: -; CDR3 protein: CSALGRRGLGEQYF; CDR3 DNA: TGCAGCGCCCTCGGAAGAAGGGGTTTAGGCGAGCAGTACTTC
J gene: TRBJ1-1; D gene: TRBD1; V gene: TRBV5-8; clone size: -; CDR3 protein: CASSLTGELRTEAFF; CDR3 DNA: TGTGCCAGCAGCTTGACAGGGGAATTGCGTACTGAAGCTTTCTTT
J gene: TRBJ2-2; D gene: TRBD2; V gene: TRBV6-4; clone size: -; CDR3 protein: CASSDSILPSGRGGELFF; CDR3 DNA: TGTGCCAGCAGTGACTCGATTCTGCCTAGCGGGAGAGGCGGGGAGCTGTTTTTT
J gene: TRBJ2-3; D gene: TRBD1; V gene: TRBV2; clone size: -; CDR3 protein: CASRGGQVSTDTQYF; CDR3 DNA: TGTGCCAGCAGAGGTGGACAGGTTAGCACAGATACGCAGTATTTT
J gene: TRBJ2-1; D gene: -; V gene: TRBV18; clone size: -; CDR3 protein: CASSPGAGDNEQFF; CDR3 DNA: TGTGCCAGCTCACCAGGGGCCGGGGACAATGAGCAGTTCTTC
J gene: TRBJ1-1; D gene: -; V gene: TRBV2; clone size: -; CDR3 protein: CASSEASGGRGAFF; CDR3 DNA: TGTGCCAGCAGTGAAGCCTCCGGGGGTAGGGGAGCTTTCTTT
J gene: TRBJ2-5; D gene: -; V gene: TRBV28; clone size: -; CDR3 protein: CASSLSGASWGQYF; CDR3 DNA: TGTGCCAGCAGTTTATCCGGGGCCTCATGGGGCCAGTACTTC
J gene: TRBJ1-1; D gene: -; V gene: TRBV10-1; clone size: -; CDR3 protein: CASSEYAGQAFF; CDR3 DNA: TGCGCCAGCAGTGAGTACGCGGGTCAGGCTTTCTTT
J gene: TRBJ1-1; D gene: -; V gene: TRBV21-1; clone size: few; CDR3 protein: CASSRGTEAFF; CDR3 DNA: TGTGCCAGCAGTAGAGGCACTGAAGCTTTCTTT
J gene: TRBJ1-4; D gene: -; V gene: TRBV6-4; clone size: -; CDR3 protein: CASSDWVSVRATNEKLFF; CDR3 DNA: TGTGCCAGCAGTGACTGGGTGTCGGTGCGGGCAACTAATGAAAAACTGTTTTTT
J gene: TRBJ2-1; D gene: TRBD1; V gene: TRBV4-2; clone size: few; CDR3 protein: CASSYGTGYNEQFF; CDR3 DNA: TGTGCCAGCAGTTACGGGACAGGTTACAATGAGCAGTTCTTC
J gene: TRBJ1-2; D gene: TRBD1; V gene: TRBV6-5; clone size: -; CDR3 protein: CASSYATGTGYGYTF; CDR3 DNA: TGTGCCAGCAGTTACGCTACCGGGACAGGCTATGGCTACACCTTC
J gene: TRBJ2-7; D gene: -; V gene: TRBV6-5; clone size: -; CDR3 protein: CASSYTQQGSSEQYF; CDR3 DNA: TGTGCCAGCAGTTACACGCAACAGGGAAGTAGCGAGCAGTACTTC
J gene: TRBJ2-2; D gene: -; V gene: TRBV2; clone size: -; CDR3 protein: CASSSTGELFF; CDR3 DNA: TGTGCCAGCTCGTCCACCGGGGAGCTGTTTTTT
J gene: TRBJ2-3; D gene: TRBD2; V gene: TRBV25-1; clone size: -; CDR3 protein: CASSEYGRGVVGTDTQYF; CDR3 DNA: TGTGCCAGCAGTGAATATGGGAGGGGAGTAGTTGGGACAGATACGCAGTATTTT
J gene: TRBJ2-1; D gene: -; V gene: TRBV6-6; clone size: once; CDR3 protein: CASAQQGGNNEQFF; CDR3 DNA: TGTGCCAGCGCCCAACAGGGGGGGAACAATGAGCAGTTCTTC
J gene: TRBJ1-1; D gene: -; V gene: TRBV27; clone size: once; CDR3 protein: CASSLGGHTEAFF; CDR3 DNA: TGTGCCAGCAGTTTAGGGGGGCACACTGAAGCTTTCTTT
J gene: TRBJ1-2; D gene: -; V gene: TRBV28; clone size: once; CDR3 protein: CASSFSTNYGYTF; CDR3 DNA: TGTGCCAGCAGTTTTAGCACGAACTATGGCTACACCTTC
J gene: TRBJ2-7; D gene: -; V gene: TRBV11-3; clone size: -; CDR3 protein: CASSLNPQGWEQYF; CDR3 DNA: TGTGCCAGCAGCTTAAACCCTCAGGGGTGGGAGCAGTACTTC
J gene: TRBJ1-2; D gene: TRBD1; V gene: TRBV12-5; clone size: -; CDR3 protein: CASGLGGQADGYTF; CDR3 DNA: TGTGCTAGTGGTTTGGGGGGACAGGCGGATGGCTACACCTTC
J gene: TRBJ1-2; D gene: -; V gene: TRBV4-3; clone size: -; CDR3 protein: CASSQDLGQGGGYTF; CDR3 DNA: TGCGCCAGCAGCCAAGATTTAGGGCAGGGAGGCGGCTACACCTTC
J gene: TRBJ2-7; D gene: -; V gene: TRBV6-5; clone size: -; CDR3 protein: CASSPGDYEQYF; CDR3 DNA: TGTGCCAGCAGTCCAGGGGACTACGAGCAGTACTTC
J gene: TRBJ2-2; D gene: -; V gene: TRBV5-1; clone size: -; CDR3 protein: CASSLAQWGTGELFF; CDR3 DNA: TGCGCCAGCAGCTTGGCGCAGTGGGGGACCGGGGAGCTGTTTTTT
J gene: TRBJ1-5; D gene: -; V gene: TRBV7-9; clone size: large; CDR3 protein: CASSPSYSNQPQHF; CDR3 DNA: TGTGCCAGCAGCCCGAGCTATAGCAATCAGCCCCAGCATTTT
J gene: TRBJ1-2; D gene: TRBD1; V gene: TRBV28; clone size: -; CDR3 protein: CASSLWATGGGYTF; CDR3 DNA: TGTGCCAGCAGTTTATGGGCGACAGGGGGGGGCTACACCTTC